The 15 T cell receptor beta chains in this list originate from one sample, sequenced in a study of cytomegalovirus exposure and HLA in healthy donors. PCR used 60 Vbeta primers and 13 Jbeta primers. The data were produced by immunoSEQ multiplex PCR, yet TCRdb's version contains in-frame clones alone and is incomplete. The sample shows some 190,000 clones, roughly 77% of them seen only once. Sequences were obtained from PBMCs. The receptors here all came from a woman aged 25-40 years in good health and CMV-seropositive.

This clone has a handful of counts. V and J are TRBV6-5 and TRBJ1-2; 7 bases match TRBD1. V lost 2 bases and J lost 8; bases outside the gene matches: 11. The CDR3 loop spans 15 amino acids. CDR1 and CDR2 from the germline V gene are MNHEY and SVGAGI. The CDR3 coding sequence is TGTGCCAGCAGTTACGGTGACAGGGAGGCCTACGGCTACACCTTC. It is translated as CASSYGDREAYGYTF.

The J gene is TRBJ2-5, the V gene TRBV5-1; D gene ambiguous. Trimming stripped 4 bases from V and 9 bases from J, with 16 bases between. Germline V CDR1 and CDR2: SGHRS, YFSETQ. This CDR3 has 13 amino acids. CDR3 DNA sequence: TGCGCCAGCAGCCGCCAAGGCCGGAGTGCCCAGTACTTC. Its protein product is CASSRQGRSAQYF.

The CDR3 DNA reads TGTGCCAGCAGCTTCGGCTTGGGGGGTAGTTCACCCCTCCACTTT. This codes for CASSFGLGGSSPLHF. V is TRBV5-6 and J is TRBJ1-6, with D perhaps matching TRBD1 (5 bases). The CDR3 totals 15 residues. From germline, CDR1 is SGHDT and CDR2 YYEEEE. The V end was cut by 2 bases, the J end by 9 bases, with 15 bases between.

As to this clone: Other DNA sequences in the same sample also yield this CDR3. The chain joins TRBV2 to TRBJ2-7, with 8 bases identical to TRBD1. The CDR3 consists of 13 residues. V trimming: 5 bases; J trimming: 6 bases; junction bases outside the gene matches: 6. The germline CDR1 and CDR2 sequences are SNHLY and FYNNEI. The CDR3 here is CASSRTGSREQYF. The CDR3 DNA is TGTGCCAGCAGTAGGACAGGGTCCCGCGAGCAGTACTTC.

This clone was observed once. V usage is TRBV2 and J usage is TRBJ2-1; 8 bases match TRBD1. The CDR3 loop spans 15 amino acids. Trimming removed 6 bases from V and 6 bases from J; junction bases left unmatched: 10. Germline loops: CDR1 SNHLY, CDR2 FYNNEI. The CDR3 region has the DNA TGTGCCAGCAGGACCCGGGGGACAGGAAGCAATGAGCAGTTCTTC. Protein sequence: CASRTRGTGSNEQFF. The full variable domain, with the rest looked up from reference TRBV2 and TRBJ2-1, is EPEVTQTPSHQVTQMGQEVILRCVPISNHLYFYWYRQILGQKVEFLVSFYNNEISEKSEIFDDQFSVERPDGSNFTLKIRSTKLEDSAMYFCASRTRGTGSNEQFFGPGTRLTVL.

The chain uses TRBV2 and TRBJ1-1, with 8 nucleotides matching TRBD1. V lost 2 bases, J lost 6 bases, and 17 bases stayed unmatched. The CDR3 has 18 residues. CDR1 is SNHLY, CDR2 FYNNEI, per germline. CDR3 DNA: TGTGCCAGCAGTGAACGGTCCAGGGGGCCGAAAACAGAGCCTGAAGCTTTCTTT. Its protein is CASSERSRGPKTEPEAFF. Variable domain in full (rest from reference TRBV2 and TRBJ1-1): EPEVTQTPSHQVTQMGQEVILRCVPISNHLYFYWYRQILGQKVEFLVSFYNNEISEKSEIFDDQFSVERPDGSNFTLKIRSTKLEDSAMYFCASSERSRGPKTEPEAFFGQGTRLTVV.

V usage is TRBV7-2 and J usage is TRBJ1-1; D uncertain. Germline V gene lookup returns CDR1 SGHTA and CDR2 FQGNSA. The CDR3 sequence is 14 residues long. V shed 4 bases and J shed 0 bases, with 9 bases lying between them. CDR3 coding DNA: TGTGCCAGCAGCTCAAGCCTGTTGAACACTGAAGCTTTCTTT. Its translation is CASSSSLLNTEAFF.

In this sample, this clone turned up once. CDR3 loop: CASSEVTGYSGELFF. CDR3 nucleotide sequence: TGTGCCAGCAGTGAAGTGACAGGATATAGCGGGGAGCTGTTTTTT. This chain joins TRBV25-1 and TRBJ2-2; D is perhaps TRBD1 (6 bases). The CDR3 has 15 residues. Germline V gene data show CDR1 as MGHDK and CDR2 as SYGVNS. The ends were cut back, 2 bases at V and 7 bases at J, with 14 bases in the middle.

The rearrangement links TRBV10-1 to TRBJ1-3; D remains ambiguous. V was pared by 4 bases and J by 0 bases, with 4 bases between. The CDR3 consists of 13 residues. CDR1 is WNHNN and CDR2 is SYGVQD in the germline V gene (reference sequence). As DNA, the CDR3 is TGCGCCAGCAGTGCGGTCTCTGGAAACACCATATATTTT. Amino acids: CASSAVSGNTIYF.

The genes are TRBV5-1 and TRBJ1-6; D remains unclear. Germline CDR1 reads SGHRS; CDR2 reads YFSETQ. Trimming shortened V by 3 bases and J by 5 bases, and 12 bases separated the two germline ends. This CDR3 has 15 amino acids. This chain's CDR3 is CASSSWASNNSPLHF. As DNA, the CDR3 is TGCGCCAGCAGCTCCTGGGCGAGCAATAATTCACCCCTCCACTTT.

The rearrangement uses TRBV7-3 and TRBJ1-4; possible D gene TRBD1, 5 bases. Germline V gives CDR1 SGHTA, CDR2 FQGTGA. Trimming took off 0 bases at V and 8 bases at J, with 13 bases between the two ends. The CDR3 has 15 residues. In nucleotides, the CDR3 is TGTGCCAGCAGCTTAACTTGGGGGGGAAGAGAAAAACTGTTTTTT. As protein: CASSLTWGGREKLFF.

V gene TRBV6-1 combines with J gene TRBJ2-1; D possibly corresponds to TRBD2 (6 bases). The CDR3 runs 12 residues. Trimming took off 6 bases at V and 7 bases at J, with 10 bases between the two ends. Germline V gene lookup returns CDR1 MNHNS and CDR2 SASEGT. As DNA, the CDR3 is TGTGCCAGCAGGGATGGGGGGAATGAGCAGTTCTTC. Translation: CASRDGGNEQFF.

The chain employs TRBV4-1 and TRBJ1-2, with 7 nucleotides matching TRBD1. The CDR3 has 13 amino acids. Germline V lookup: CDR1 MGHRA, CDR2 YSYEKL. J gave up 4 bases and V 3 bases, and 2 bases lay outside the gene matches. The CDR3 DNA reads TGCGCCAGCAGCCAGCGACAGGGCTATGGCTACACCTTC. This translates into CASSQRQGYGYTF.

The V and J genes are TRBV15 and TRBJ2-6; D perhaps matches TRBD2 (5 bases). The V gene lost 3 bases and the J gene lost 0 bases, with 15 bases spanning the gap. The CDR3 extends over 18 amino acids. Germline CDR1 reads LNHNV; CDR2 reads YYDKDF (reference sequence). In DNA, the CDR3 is TGTGCCACCAGCAGGAAGCGGACGGTTATCTCTGGGGCCAACGTCCTGACTTTC. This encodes CATSRKRTVISGANVLTF.

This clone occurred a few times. As DNA, the CDR3 is TGTGCCAGCAGCTTAGGAGAATACAATGAGCAGTTCTTC. It is translated as CASSLGEYNEQFF. The rearrangement links TRBV7-9 to TRBJ2-1; no clear D gene. CDR1 and CDR2 from the germline V gene are SEHNR and FQNEAQ (reference sequence). Trimming removed 1 base at V and 4 bases at J, with 5 bases between. The CDR3 totals 13 residues.